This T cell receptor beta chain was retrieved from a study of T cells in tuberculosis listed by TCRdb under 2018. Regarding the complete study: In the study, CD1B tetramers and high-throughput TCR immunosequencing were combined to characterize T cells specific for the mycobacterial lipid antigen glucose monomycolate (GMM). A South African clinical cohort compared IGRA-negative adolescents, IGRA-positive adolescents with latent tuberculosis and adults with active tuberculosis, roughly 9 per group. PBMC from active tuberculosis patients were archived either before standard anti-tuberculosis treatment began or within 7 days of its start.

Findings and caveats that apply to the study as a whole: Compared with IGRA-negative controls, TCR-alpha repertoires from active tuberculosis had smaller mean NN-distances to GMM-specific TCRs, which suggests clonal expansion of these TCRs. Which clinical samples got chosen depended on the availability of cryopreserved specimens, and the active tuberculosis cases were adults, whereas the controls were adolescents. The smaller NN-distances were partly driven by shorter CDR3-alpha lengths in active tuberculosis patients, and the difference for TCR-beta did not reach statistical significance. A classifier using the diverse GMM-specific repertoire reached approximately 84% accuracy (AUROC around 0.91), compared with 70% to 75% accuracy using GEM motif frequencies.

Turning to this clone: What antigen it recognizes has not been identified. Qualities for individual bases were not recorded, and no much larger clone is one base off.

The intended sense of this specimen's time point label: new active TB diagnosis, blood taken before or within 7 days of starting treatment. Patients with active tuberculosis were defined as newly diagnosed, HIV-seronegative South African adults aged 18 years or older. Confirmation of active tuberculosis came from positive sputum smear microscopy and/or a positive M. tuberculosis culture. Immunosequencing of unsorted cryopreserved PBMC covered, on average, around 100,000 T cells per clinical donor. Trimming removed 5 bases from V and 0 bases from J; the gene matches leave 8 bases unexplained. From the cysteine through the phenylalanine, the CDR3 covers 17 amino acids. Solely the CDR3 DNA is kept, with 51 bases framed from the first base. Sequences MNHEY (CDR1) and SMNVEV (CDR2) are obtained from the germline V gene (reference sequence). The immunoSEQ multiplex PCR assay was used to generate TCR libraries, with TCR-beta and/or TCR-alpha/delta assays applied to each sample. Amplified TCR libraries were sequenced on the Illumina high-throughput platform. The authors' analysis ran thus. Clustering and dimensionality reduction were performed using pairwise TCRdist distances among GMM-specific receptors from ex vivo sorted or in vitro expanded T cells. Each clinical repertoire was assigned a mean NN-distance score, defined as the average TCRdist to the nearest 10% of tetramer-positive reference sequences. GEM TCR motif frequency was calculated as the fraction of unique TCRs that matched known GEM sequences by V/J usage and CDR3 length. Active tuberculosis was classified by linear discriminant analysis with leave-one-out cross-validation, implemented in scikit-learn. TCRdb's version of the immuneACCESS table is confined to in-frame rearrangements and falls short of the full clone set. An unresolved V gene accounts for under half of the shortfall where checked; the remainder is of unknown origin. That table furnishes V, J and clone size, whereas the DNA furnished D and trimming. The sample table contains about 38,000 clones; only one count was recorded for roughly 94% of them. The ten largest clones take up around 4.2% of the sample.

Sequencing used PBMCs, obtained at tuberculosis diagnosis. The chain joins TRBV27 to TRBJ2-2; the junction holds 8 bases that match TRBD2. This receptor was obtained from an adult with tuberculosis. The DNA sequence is TGTGCCAGCAGTATACCCCGGGGGGGTGCGAACACCGGGGAGCTGTTTTTT. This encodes CASSIPRGGANTGELFF.